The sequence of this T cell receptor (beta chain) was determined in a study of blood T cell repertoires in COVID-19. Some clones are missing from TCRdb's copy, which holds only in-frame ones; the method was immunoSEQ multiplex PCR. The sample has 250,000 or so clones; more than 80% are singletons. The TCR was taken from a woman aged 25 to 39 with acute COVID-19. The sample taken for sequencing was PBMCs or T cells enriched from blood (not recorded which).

The CDR3 DNA sequence: TGCGCCAGCAGCCAAGATTCCATAGACTATGGCTACACCTTC. Amino acids: CASSQDSIDYGYTF. V usage is TRBV4-3 and J usage is TRBJ1-2; D remains unclear. Germline V gene data show CDR1 as LGHNA and CDR2 as YSLEER. V was pared by 0 bases and J by 3 bases, with 8 bases between. This CDR3 has 14 amino acids.